A single sample gave rise to the 20 T cell receptor beta chains below, sequenced in a study of blood T cell repertoires in COVID-19. TCRdb's table, derived via immunoSEQ multiplex PCR, lists solely in-frame clones and lacks some. Counted here are roughly 95,000 clones, about 93% occurring once; the ten biggest clones make up under 5%. The sequencing sample was made of peripheral blood. The source is a woman between 45 and 65 years old in a cohort sampled during active COVID-19.

The chain employs TRBV28 and TRBJ2-7, with a weak D call TRBD2 (5 bases). The CDR3 consists of 15 residues. Germline V gives CDR1 MDHEN, CDR2 SYDVKM. V was cut by 1 base and J by 0 bases, with 10 bases left in between. The CDR3 DNA reads TGTGCCAGCAGTTTATATGGTGACTACTCCTACGAGCAGTACTTC. Translation: CASSLYGDYSYEQYF.

The table lists this clone with a count of one. V gene TRBV14 combines with J gene TRBJ2-7; unclear D gene. This CDR3 contains 14 residues. V dropped 4 bases and J dropped 0 bases, with 10 bases sitting between them. Germline V gene lookup returns CDR1 SGHDN and CDR2 FVKESK. The CDR3 DNA is TGTGCCAGCAGCCTAGCCCTCTCCTCCTACGAGCAGTACTTC. It specifies CASSLALSSYEQYF.

This chain links TRBV15 with TRBJ2-7; the match to TRBD1 covers 11 bases. Germline V gives CDR1 LNHNV, CDR2 YYDKDF (reference sequence). CDR3 length equals 15 residues. Trimming took 6 bases from V and 5 from J; bases not matched to a gene: 9. This CDR3 is CATSKMGQGVDEQYF. Here the CDR3 DNA reads TGTGCCACCAGTAAGATGGGACAGGGGGTCGACGAGCAGTACTTC.

The chain couples TRBV11-3 to TRBJ2-1; 11 bases match TRBD2. Germline V gene lookup returns CDR1 SGHNT and CDR2 YENEEA. The CDR3 covers 15 residues. The junction had 8 bases not matched to a gene; V was cut back by 4 bases and J by 9 bases. The CDR3 is CASSSLLAGVGEQFF. The CDR3 DNA is TGTGCCAGCAGCTCCCTACTAGCGGGAGTTGGTGAGCAGTTCTTC.

The V and J genes are TRBV15 and TRBJ1-2; D perhaps matches TRBD1 (6 bases). The CDR3 runs to 14 residues. The V gene lost 0 bases and the J gene lost 7 bases, with 12 bases spanning the gap. In germline, CDR1 is LNHNV, CDR2 YYDKDF (reference sequence). CDR3 amino acids: CATSRDQGGSGYTF. For the CDR3, the DNA is TGTGCCACCAGCAGAGATCAAGGGGGTTCTGGCTACACCTTC.

This clone was observed a single time. This chain connects TRBV5-1 to TRBJ2-2; 8 bases agree with TRBD2. The CDR3 loop spans 14 amino acids. In germline, CDR1 is SGHRS, CDR2 YFSETQ. The J segment lost 5 bases and the V segment lost 1 base, leaving 1 base of the junction unmatched. The CDR3, as DNA: TGCGCCAGCAGCTTGACTAGCGGTACCGGGGAGCTGTTTTTT. It specifies CASSLTSGTGELFF. Based on the CDR3 plus reference TRBV5-1 and TRBJ2-2, the full variable domain is KAGVTQTPRYLIKTRGQQVTLSCSPISGHRSVSWYQQTPGQGLQFLFEYFSETQRNKGNFPGRFSGRQFSNSRSEMNVSTLELGDSALYLCASSLTSGTGELFFGEGSRLTVL.

The gene calls are TRBV19 and TRBJ2-5, with TRBD2 as a possible D gene (6 bases). Trimming took 4 bases from V and 3 from J, leaving 12 bases between them. The CDR3 sequence is 14 residues long. Germline CDR1 reads LNHDA; CDR2 reads SQIVND (reference sequence). The CDR3 here is CASSRTGDEETQYF. The CDR3 DNA reads TGTGCCAGTAGTAGAACGGGGGACGAAGAGACCCAGTACTTC.

The rearrangement uses TRBV27 and TRBJ2-7; 8 bases map to TRBD2. Trimming removed 2 bases from V and 3 bases from J; junction bases left unmatched: 3. CDR1 is MNHEY and CDR2 is SMNVEV in the germline V gene (reference sequence). The CDR3 has 14 amino acids. The CDR3 DNA reads as TGTGCCAGCAGTTTAGGGACTAGAATCTACGAGCAGTACTTC. This codes for CASSLGTRIYEQYF.

The V gene is TRBV27, the J gene TRBJ2-7; D is perhaps TRBD2 (5 bases). This CDR3 has 13 amino acids. The V gene lost 3 bases and the J gene lost 4 bases, with 10 bases spanning the gap. Per the germline V gene, CDR1 is MNHEY and CDR2 is SMNVEV (reference sequence). Here the CDR3 reads CASSFRGPYEQYF. CDR3 nucleotide sequence: TGTGCCAGCAGTTTCCGAGGGCCGTACGAGCAGTACTTC.

This clone was seen once. The chain has TRBV6-5 and TRBJ2-7; D is perhaps TRBD2 (5 bases). CDR1 and CDR2 (germline): MNHEY, SVGAGI. V was cut by 0 bases and J by 7 bases, with 10 bases left in between. CDR3 size: 13 residues. The CDR3 here is CASSYSQPGEQYF. CDR3 coding DNA: TGTGCCAGCAGTTACTCACAGCCGGGGGAGCAGTACTTC.

The genes are TRBV2 and TRBJ1-5; TRBD1 matches at 12 bases. CDR3 length: 14 amino acids. The trim removed 7 bases at V and 7 bases at J, leaving 5 bases unmatched. Germline assignment: CDR1 SNHLY and CDR2 FYNNEI. CDR3 in DNA: TGTGCCAGCATCCTGGGACAGGGGGCGCAGCCCCAGCATTTT. This codes for CASILGQGAQPQHF.

About this clone: Compared with germline, one end of the junction differs, possibly owing to a read error. The gene calls are TRBV7-7 and TRBJ2-5; TRBD2 agrees at 12 bases. Germline lookup yields CDR1 SSHAT and CDR2 FNYEAQ (reference sequence). The CDR3 sequence is 15 residues long. CDR3 bases: TGTGCTAGCAGTCTAGCGGGGGGGTCGCAAGAGACCCAGTACTTC. It translates to CASSLAGGSQETQYF.

The chain recombines TRBV15 with TRBJ1-2, with 8 bases lining up with TRBD1. The CDR3 spans 15 residues. The V and J ends lost 1 base and 8 bases, in that order; junction bases with no gene match: 9. Germline CDR1 LNHNV, CDR2 YYDKDF (reference sequence). The DNA of the CDR3 is TGTGCCACCAGCAGAGGACAGGGGCCGCCCGCAGGCTACACCTTC. It translates to CATSRGQGPPAGYTF.

Remarks on this clone: At the DNA level, this CDR3 is encoded by other sequences in the same sample as well. The genes are TRBV2 and TRBJ2-5, with 7 bases identical to TRBD1. In germline, CDR1 is SNHLY, CDR2 FYNNEI. With 9 bases clipped from V and 1 base from J, the junction kept 2 bases outside the gene matches. The length of the CDR3 is 12 residues. The CDR3 spells CASYRGQETQYF. The CDR3 coding sequence is TGTGCCAGTTACAGGGGCCAAGAGACCCAGTACTTC.

V usage is TRBV10-2 and J usage is TRBJ1-6, with D tentatively TRBD1 (6 bases). Germline V gene lookup returns CDR1 WSHSY and CDR2 SAAADI. The CDR3 has 15 amino acids. The V and J ends lost 2 bases and 2 bases respectively, with 7 bases between them. CDR3 loop: CASSEQGTYNSPLHF. The CDR3 DNA is TGCGCCAGCAGTGAGCAGGGGACCTATAATTCACCCCTCCACTTT.

The genes are TRBV3-1 (or the pseudogene TRBV3-2) and TRBJ1-2; 7 bases fit TRBD1. V trimming: 3 bases; J trimming: 2 bases; junction bases outside the gene matches: 6. CDR1 is LGHDT, CDR2 YNNKEL, per germline (reference sequence). CDR3 length: 15 residues. The CDR3, as DNA: TGTGCCAGCAGCCAGGCCGGGACAGTAAACTATGGCTACACCTTC. Translation: CASSQAGTVNYGYTF.

The CDR3 bases are TGTGCCAGCAGCTTAGAACTAGAAGGCTACACCTTC. Translation: CASSLELEGYTF. The rearrangement links TRBV7-9 to TRBJ1-2; D unresolved. The CDR3 loop spans 12 amino acids. With 1 base removed from V and 8 bases from J, the gap between germline ends came to 8 bases. Germline-derived CDR1 and CDR2 are SEHNR and FQNEAQ (reference sequence).

This clone was observed a handful of times. J is TRBJ1-1 and V is TRBV10-1, with 12 bases that match TRBD1. Germline CDR1 reads WNHNN; CDR2 reads SYGVQD (reference sequence). The ends lost 6 bases at V and 1 base at J; junction bases unmatched: 9. The CDR3 length is 17 residues. The CDR3 sequence is CASSDRDRGLGNTEAFF. Here the CDR3 DNA reads TGCGCCAGCAGCGACCGGGACAGGGGGCTCGGGAACACTGAAGCTTTCTTT.

V gene TRBV5-1 combines with J gene TRBJ1-4, with D possibly matching TRBD1 (5 bases). V was shortened by 0 bases and J by 10 bases, with 13 bases between the two germline ends. The CDR3 runs 14 residues. Germline loops: CDR1 SGHRS, CDR2 YFSETQ. For the CDR3, the DNA is TGCGCCAGCAGCTTGGGGACAACTTTTGGAAAACTGTTTTTT. Protein product: CASSLGTTFGKLFF.

The chain carries TRBV4-1 and TRBJ1-4; D is possibly TRBD1 (5 bases). CDR1 is MGHRA and CDR2 is YSYEKL in the germline V gene. The V gene lost 3 bases and the J gene lost 4 bases, with 18 bases spanning the gap. This CDR3 has 17 residues. The CDR3 nucleotides are TGCGCCAGCAGCCACTACGTGGGGCCGGCCAATAATGAAAAACTGTTTTTT. Protein sequence: CASSHYVGPANNEKLFF.